This entry lists 15 T cell receptor beta chains sequenced from one sample in a study of spatial heterogeneity in lung cancer. Study observations and caveats: Within tumors, counts of expanded alpha and beta TCRs tracked tumor mutation counts.

Time point defined: sample taken at primary tumor resection. These TCRs are of unknown antigen specificity. A single record per CDR3 protein comes from TCRdb applying MiXCR to the 5' RACE reads. The data show some 6,900 distinct CDR3 sequences, 10% to 15% seen once. The input for sequencing was lung tumor tissue, taken at surgery. The receptors shown here come from a male donor with early-stage non-small cell lung cancer.

Of note for this clonotype: Since the library was made to target alpha chains, this beta chain is a stray read and its abundance is not meaningful. The chain has TRBV10-3 and TRBJ2-7; perhaps D is TRBD1 or TRBD2 (5 bases each). CDR1 is ENHRY and CDR2 is SYGVKD in the germline V gene. V lost 5 bases and J 3 bases, leaving 11 bases between the germline ends. The CDR3 is 13 amino acids. CDR3 DNA: TGTGCCATCAGTCAGGGACGCTACTACGAGCAGTACTTC. Its translation is CAISQGRYYEQYF.

This clonotype was seen only a few times. This beta chain is an off-target read within a library intended for alpha chains, so its frequency means little. This chain connects TRBV29-1 to TRBJ2-5; no reliable D call. The germline V gene encodes CDR1 SQVTM and CDR2 ANQGSEA. The CDR3 runs to 12 residues. The germline V and J ends were trimmed by 0 bases and 3 bases, with 5 bases remaining between them. The CDR3 loop reads CSVEELEETQYF. The CDR3, as DNA: TGCAGCGTTGAAGAGTTAGAAGAGACCCAGTACTTC. Full variable domain (rest looked up from reference TRBV29-1 and TRBJ2-5): SAVISQKPSRDICQRGTSLTIQCQVDSQVTMMFWYRQQPGQSLTLIATANQGSEATYESGFVIDKFPISRPNLTFSTLTVSNMSPEDSSIYLCSVEELEETQYFGPGTRLLVL.

This clonotype was detected many times. This beta chain represents an off-target read in a library built for alpha chains; its size is of limited meaning. The V call is TRBV7-6, the J call TRBJ1-6; D is perhaps TRBD1 (6 bases). Germline values: CDR1 SGHVS, CDR2 FNYEAQ. This CDR3 region has 16 residues. Trimming stripped 1 base from V and 7 bases from J, with 14 bases between. CDR3 DNA: TGTGCCAGCAGCTTAGGCCCATCAGGGGCCAATTCACCCCTCCACTTT. Amino acid sequence: CASSLGPSGANSPLHF.

The table lists this clonotype with many counts. This beta chain is a stray read from a library made for alpha chains; its abundance is not meaningful. The genes are TRBV6-5 and TRBJ2-5; D unresolved. Per germline, CDR1 MNHEY and CDR2 SVGAGI. The CDR3 is 13 amino acids. V lost 5 bases to trimming and J lost 4 bases, with 11 bases between them. CDR3 loop: CASSQLSAETQYF. As DNA, the CDR3 is TGTGCCAGCAGTCAGCTTTCGGCAGAGACCCAGTACTTC.

A note on this clonotype: Because this beta chain is a stray read in a library intended to capture alpha chains, its abundance should not be given much weight. The chain uses TRBV20-1 and TRBJ2-7; D unclear. The CDR3 contains 17 residues. Germline-derived CDR1 and CDR2 are DFQATT and SNEGSKA (reference sequence). V was clipped by 0 bases and J by 0 bases, with 18 bases between them. CDR3 bases: TGCAGTGCTAGAGATCTTTGGAGCACTACCAGCTCCTACGAGCAGTACTTC. This sequence encodes CSARDLWSTTSSYEQYF.

In this sample, this clonotype turned up a few times. Since the library was made to target alpha chains, this beta chain is a stray read and its abundance is not meaningful. V usage is TRBV27 and J usage is TRBJ2-3; D possibly corresponds to TRBD2 (5 bases). V lost 2 bases and J 3 bases, leaving 12 bases between the germline ends. The V gene's germline CDR1 is MNHEY and CDR2 SMNVEV (reference sequence). The CDR3 has 15 residues. CDR3 sequence: CASSLLTSGTDTQYF. CDR3 DNA sequence: TGTGCCAGCAGTTTACTAACGTCGGGAACAGATACGCAGTATTTT.

This clonotype was recorded at least ten times. For a library built for alpha chains, this beta chain is a stray read; little rests on its size. This chain joins TRBV18 and TRBJ1-2; D remains ambiguous. This CDR3 region has 12 residues. CDR1 is KGHSH, CDR2 LQKENI, per germline. V was shortened by 3 bases and J by 3 bases, with 5 bases between the two germline ends. CDR3 in amino acids: CASSPGDYGYTF. As DNA, the CDR3 is TGTGCCAGCTCACCCGGAGACTATGGCTACACCTTC.

This clonotype is labeled as medium-sized. A library prepared for alpha chains yielded this beta chain as an off-target read; its size is of little meaning. The chain carries TRBV6-2 or TRBV6-3 and TRBJ1-5; D gene uncertain. The CDR3 consists of 16 residues. The germline V gene has CDR1 MNHEY and CDR2 SVGEGT. V dropped 4 bases and J dropped 1 base, with 14 bases sitting between them. The CDR3 loop is CASSFPPTPSNQPQHF. The CDR3 DNA follows: TGTGCCAGCAGTTTCCCCCCGACACCGAGCAATCAGCCCCAGCATTTT.

The table lists this clonotype with many counts. Because the library targeted alpha chains, this beta chain is an off-target read whose size means little. The rearrangement joins TRBV12-3 or TRBV12-4 to TRBJ2-1; 13 positions match TRBD2. V gave up 5 bases and J gave up 6 bases; unmatched junction bases: 7. This CDR3 has 16 amino acids. The CDR3 protein is CASSKQTSGRANEQFF. CDR3 bases: TGTGCCAGCAGTAAGCAAACTAGCGGGAGGGCCAATGAGCAGTTCTTC.

This clonotype was counted between two and nine times. The library was prepared for alpha chains; this beta chain is a stray read, so its frequency means little. This sequence joins TRBV4-2 and TRBJ2-7; D unresolved. This CDR3 region has 16 residues. V lost 1 base and J 2 bases, leaving 15 bases between the germline ends. The germline V gene has CDR1 LGHNA and CDR2 YNFKEQ. In nucleotides, the CDR3 is TGTGCCAGCAGCCAAGGGGATCCGACAATCCCCTACGAGCAGTACTTC. This encodes CASSQGDPTIPYEQYF.

About this clonotype itself: This beta chain is off target for a library built for alpha chains, so its abundance means little. This chain links TRBV9 with TRBJ2-5; no clear D. V lost 0 bases and J 6 bases, leaving 15 bases between the germline ends. Germline values: CDR1 SGDLS, CDR2 YYNGEE. The CDR3 extends over 15 amino acids. The CDR3 sequence is CASSVDLRTSQTQYF. Here the CDR3 DNA reads TGTGCCAGCAGCGTAGATCTGAGGACCTCGCAGACCCAGTACTTC.

By its share, this clonotype is medium-sized. This beta chain slipped into a library made for alpha chains as a stray read, so its size is not meaningful. The J gene is TRBJ2-7, the V gene TRBV28, with D possibly TRBD1 on 5 matching bases. Looked up from germline, CDR1 is MDHEN and CDR2 is SYDVKM. CDR3 length equals 13 residues. V gave up 6 bases and J gave up 2 bases, with 11 bases separating them. CDR3 amino acids: CASSAVQAYEQYF. CDR3 nucleotide sequence: TGTGCCAGCAGCGCCGTACAGGCCTACGAGCAGTACTTC.

This clonotype was detected many times. Being off target in a library aimed at alpha chains, this beta chain has a size of little meaning. This chain connects TRBV7-3 to TRBJ2-1; D perhaps matches TRBD2 (6 bases). With 5 bases removed from V and 9 bases from J, the gap between germline ends came to 8 bases. The length of the CDR3 is 11 residues. Germline V CDR1 and CDR2: SGHTA, FQGTGA. The CDR3, as DNA: TGTGCCAGCAGCCTGGGGGGTGAGCAGTTCTTC. The encoded protein is CASSLGGEQFF.

Points on this clonotype: Since the library was made to target alpha chains, this beta chain is a stray read and its abundance is not meaningful. The genes are TRBV25-1 and TRBJ2-7, with D possibly being TRBD1 or TRBD2 (6 bases each). The CDR3 runs 13 residues. V was trimmed by 4 bases and J by 2 bases, leaving 9 bases between them. Germline CDR1 is MGHDK and CDR2 is SYGVNS. The CDR3 region has the DNA TGTGCCAGCAGTGCGGGGGCAGCCTACGAGCAGTACTTC. The encoded protein is CASSAGAAYEQYF.

This clonotype was seen at least ten times. A library made for alpha chains picked up this beta chain off target, so its size means little. V is TRBV11-2 and J is TRBJ2-7; D not resolved. The CDR3 spans 13 residues. With 0 bases removed from V and 3 bases from J, the gap between germline ends came to 6 bases. Germline V lookup: CDR1 SGHAT, CDR2 FQNNGV. This chain's CDR3 is CASSLEASYEQYF. CDR3 in DNA: TGTGCCAGCAGCTTAGAGGCTAGCTACGAGCAGTACTTC. The whole variable domain, remainder taken from reference TRBV11-2 and TRBJ2-7, is EAGVAQSPRYKIIEKRQSVAFWCNPISGHATLYWYQQILGQGPKLLIQFQNNGVVDDSQLPKDRFSAERLKGVDSTLKIQPAKLEDSAVYLCASSLEASYEQYFGPGTRLTVT.